The 17 T cell receptor beta chains presented below share a single source sample, sequenced in a study of shared T cell receptors in the human thymus. TCRdb's table, derived via immunoSEQ multiplex PCR, lists solely in-frame clones and lacks some. The sample shows 450,000 to 650,000 clones, about 84% of them seen only once. The data also belong to a second study, concerning human thymus T cells.

The sequencing sample was made of thymocytes. These receptors were obtained from a boy younger than two with a congenital heart defect.

The rearrangement uses TRBV7-8 and TRBJ2-2; TRBD1 agrees at 9 bases. The CDR3 is made up of 17 amino acids. Unmatched junction bases numbered 12, after V lost 4 bases and J lost 6 bases. Germline CDR1 and CDR2: SGHVS and FQNEAQ. For the CDR3, the DNA is TGTGCCAGCAGCTCTCAGGGGGGACAGGGTACCGCCGGGGAGCTGTTTTTT. Its protein product is CASSSQGGQGTAGELFF.

This chain uses TRBV10-2 with TRBJ1-5, with D uncertain. Germline V gene data show CDR1 as WSHSY and CDR2 as SAAADI. V was pared by 3 bases and J by 11 bases, with 14 bases between. The length of the CDR3 is 13 residues. The CDR3 coding sequence is TGCGCCAGCAGTGATTCGGCGGGAGTGTCCCAGCATTTT. Protein sequence: CASSDSAGVSQHF.

The chain recombines TRBV27 with TRBJ2-7; TRBD2 aligns across 8 bases. The CDR3 has 15 amino acids. Trimming took 6 bases from V and 6 from J; bases not matched to a gene: 13. Germline lookup yields CDR1 MNHEY and CDR2 SMNVEV (reference sequence). This CDR3 reads CASSPQGLVTGEQYF. In nucleotides, the CDR3 is TGTGCCAGCAGCCCGCAGGGACTAGTAACCGGCGAGCAGTACTTC.

The chain has TRBV4-2 and TRBJ2-7, with D tentatively TRBD2 (6 bases). CDR1 is LGHNA and CDR2 is YNFKEQ in the germline V gene. V dropped 4 bases and J dropped 0 bases, with 19 bases sitting between them. This CDR3 contains 17 residues. CDR3 sequence (DNA): TGTGCCAGCAGCCTCACCCGTGGACTACCTACCTCCTACGAGCAGTACTTC. Translated: CASSLTRGLPTSYEQYF.

The chain couples TRBV27 to TRBJ2-5; possibly TRBD1 for D (7 bases). The germline V and J ends were trimmed by 5 bases and 5 bases, with 18 bases remaining between them. CDR1 MNHEY and CDR2 SMNVEV come from the germline V gene (reference sequence). The CDR3 totals 15 residues. The CDR3 sequence is CASSAEQGRTETQYF. As DNA, the CDR3 is TGTGCCAGCAGTGCTGAACAGGGGAGGACCGAGACCCAGTACTTC.

This sequence joins TRBV5-1 and TRBJ2-5; 7 bases align to TRBD2. The CDR3 runs 16 residues. CDR1 SGHRS and CDR2 YFSETQ come from the germline V gene. J gave up 6 bases and V 0 bases, and 11 bases lay outside the gene matches. The CDR3 here is CASSLEAGEGGQTQYF. CDR3 nucleotides: TGCGCCAGCAGCTTGGAGGCGGGGGAAGGTGGCCAGACCCAGTACTTC.

V and J are TRBV5-1 and TRBJ2-7; 7 nucleotides agree with TRBD2. The junction had 8 bases not matched to a gene; V was cut back by 6 bases and J by 2 bases. Germline CDR1 SGHRS, CDR2 YFSETQ. The CDR3 spans 14 residues. CDR3 sequence reads: CASKDWGGAYEQYF. The CDR3 DNA is TGCGCCAGCAAAGACTGGGGAGGGGCCTACGAGCAGTACTTC. Filled out from reference TRBV5-1 and TRBJ2-7, the complete variable domain reads KAGVTQTPRYLIKTRGQQVTLSCSPISGHRSVSWYQQTPGQGLQFLFEYFSETQRNKGNFPGRFSGRQFSNSRSEMNVSTLELGDSALYLCASKDWGGAYEQYFGPGTRLTVT.

There are a few counts of this clone. The chain uses TRBV28 and TRBJ1-1; D is possibly TRBD1 (6 bases). This CDR3 comprises 12 residues. Germline V CDR1 and CDR2: MDHEN, SYDVKM. V gave up 6 bases and J gave up 5 bases, with 10 bases separating them. CDR3 loop: CASRTTGTEAFF. CDR3 DNA sequence: TGTGCCAGCAGGACCACAGGGACTGAAGCTTTCTTT.

This chain connects TRBV28 to TRBJ2-7, with TRBD1 identical over 10 bases. J gave up 2 bases and V 7 bases, and 11 bases lay outside the gene matches. Germline values: CDR1 MDHEN, CDR2 SYDVKM. There are 16 residues in the CDR3. The CDR3 here is CASNESRTGGAYEQYF. The CDR3 nucleotides are TGTGCCAGCAACGAATCGAGGACAGGGGGGGCCTACGAGCAGTACTTC.

V gene TRBV7-9 combines with J gene TRBJ2-3, with unresolved D. From germline, CDR1 is SEHNR and CDR2 FQNEAQ (reference sequence). V was clipped by 6 bases and J by 8 bases, with 12 bases between them. The CDR3 spans 12 residues. CDR3 DNA: TGTGCCAGCAGTCCTACCCTGCCTACGCAGTATTTT. Protein product: CASSPTLPTQYF.

The chain carries TRBV6-5 and TRBJ2-7; D ambiguous. In germline, CDR1 is MNHEY, CDR2 SVGAGI. The CDR3 runs to 12 residues. V was shortened by 10 bases and J by 0 bases, with 10 bases between the two germline ends. CDR3 sequence: CATAQSSYEQYF. The CDR3 DNA reads TGTGCCACCGCACAGAGCTCCTACGAGCAGTACTTC.

This clone was counted once. The chain has TRBV4-1 and TRBJ2-3; TRBD2 aligns across 9 bases. The CDR3 runs 19 residues. V lost 6 bases, J lost 5 bases, and 21 bases stayed unmatched. Germline loops: CDR1 MGHRA, CDR2 YSYEKL. The CDR3 reads CASSPPLDSPGLAVDTQYF. In nucleotides, the CDR3 is TGCGCCAGCAGTCCCCCGCTGGACAGCCCGGGACTAGCTGTAGATACGCAGTATTTT.

The chain uses TRBV7-8 and TRBJ1-4, with 10 nucleotides matching TRBD1. Germline V CDR1 and CDR2: SGHVS, FQNEAQ. This CDR3 is 14 amino acids long. Trimming took 3 bases from V and 7 from J; bases not matched to a gene: 2. CDR3 in DNA: TGTGCCAGCAGCTTGGACAGGGGGAGTGAAAAACTGTTTTTT. Translated, it gives CASSLDRGSEKLFF.

The gene calls are TRBV30 and TRBJ2-7; TRBD2 aligns across 7 bases. In germline, CDR1 is GTSNPN, CDR2 SVGIG (reference sequence). V gave up 4 bases and J gave up 2 bases; unmatched junction bases: 5. The CDR3 is 13 residues long. CDR3 residues: CAWTSGFTYEQYF. The CDR3 bases are TGTGCCTGGACTAGCGGATTTACCTACGAGCAGTACTTC.

The table lists this clone with a count of one. The chain uses TRBV27 and TRBJ2-5, with D maybe TRBD2 (5 bases). Looked up from germline, CDR1 is MNHEY and CDR2 is SMNVEV (reference sequence). Trimming left V 4 bases short and J 2 bases short, with 14 bases between. The CDR3 is 15 residues long. The CDR3 bases are TGTGCCAGCAGTTGCGGCGGGCGCTATCAAGAGACCCAGTACTTC. Translated, it gives CASSCGGRYQETQYF.

The chain employs TRBV11-2 and TRBJ2-7; TRBD1 aligns across 9 bases. V lost 4 bases to trimming and J lost 2 bases; unmatched junction nucleotides: 12. Germline V gives CDR1 SGHAT, CDR2 FQNNGV. This CDR3 has 17 residues. DNA of the CDR3: TGTGCCAGCAGCTCCCAGGTGGGTGGGACAGGGCCCTACGAGCAGTACTTC. It codes for CASSSQVGGTGPYEQYF.

The gene calls are TRBV6-1 and TRBJ2-1; D perhaps matches TRBD2 (5 bases). Trimming removed 11 bases at V and 5 bases at J, with 19 bases between. This CDR3 comprises 14 residues. In germline, CDR1 is MNHNS, CDR2 SASEGT. The CDR3 loop is CAAGGLAANNEQFF. The CDR3 DNA reads TGTGCCGCGGGCGGGCTAGCCGCAAACAATGAGCAGTTCTTC.